Below, 32 T cell receptor beta chains from the same sample are listed, as sequenced in a study of post-analysis software for immune sequencing data (dated by TCRdb to between 2014 and 2017). What the research found in general, with its limitations: Significantly higher frequencies in patients than in controls were found for a handful of TRBV segments, including TRBV5-6, TRBV5-1 and TRBV20-1.

Library creation used PCR. The run used an Illumina HiSeq 2500. Unique molecular identifiers were incorporated into TCR beta cDNA libraries to reduce PCR and sequencing biases. Starting from the raw public reads, TCRdb applied fastp trimming at Q25, assembled clones with MiXCR and retained in-frame beta chains. Rows are unified per CDR3 protein, each entry keeping the most common DNA and genes. For this sample there are about 460,000 distinct CDR3 sequences; around 40% appear just once. About an eighth of the sample goes to the ten largest clones. These receptors' targets are unknown. Sequenced: blood. The receptors stem from a girl aged 10-17 years with multiple sclerosis.

In this sample, this clonotype turned up a few times. The chain has TRBV28 and TRBJ2-5, with 11 bases fitting TRBD2. Germline V gene data show CDR1 as MDHEN and CDR2 as SYDVKM. This CDR3 is 17 amino acids long. With 5 bases clipped from V and 5 bases from J, the junction kept 13 bases outside the gene matches. Written as DNA, the CDR3 is TGTGCCAGCAGTAAACTACTAGCGGGAGTGATCGGTGAGACCCAGTACTTC. Encoded protein: CASSKLLAGVIGETQYF.

This clonotype was observed once. V is TRBV28 and J is TRBJ1-5; no firm D call. The CDR3 contains 13 residues. V was pared by 2 bases and J by 5 bases, with 7 bases between. From germline, CDR1 is MDHEN and CDR2 SYDVKM. CDR3: CASSLPQDQPQHF. The CDR3 DNA reads TGTGCCAGCAGTTTACCCCAGGATCAGCCCCAGCATTTT.

This clonotype was found a few times. The chain combines TRBV24-1 with TRBJ2-6; D uncertain. The CDR3 spans 16 residues. V was trimmed by 3 bases and J by 0 bases, leaving 8 bases between them. The germline gives CDR1 KGHDR, CDR2 SFDVKD. This CDR3 reads CATSDPLGSGANVLTF. The CDR3 coding sequence is TGTGCCACCAGTGATCCCCTGGGCTCTGGGGCCAACGTCCTGACTTTC.

The genes are TRBV7-9 and TRBJ2-3; no clear D gene. V lost 4 bases and J lost 6, with 17 bases in between. CDR1 is SEHNR, CDR2 FQNEAQ, per germline (reference sequence). CDR3 size: 15 residues. The chain's CDR3 is CASSSQIVARDTQYF. The CDR3 nucleotides read TGTGCCAGCAGCTCCCAAATAGTGGCACGGGATACGCAGTATTTT.

CDR3 coding DNA: TGTGCCAGCAGCTGGGACCTTAGCACAGATACGCAGTATTTT. Its translation is CASSWDLSTDTQYF. The chain employs TRBV11-2 and TRBJ2-3, with D perhaps matching TRBD1 or TRBD2 (5 bases each). Deletions cut 4 bases from V and 0 bases from J, with 8 bases between. The germline V gene has CDR1 SGHAT and CDR2 FQNNGV. This CDR3 comprises 14 residues.

V gene TRBV7-2 combines with J gene TRBJ2-5; D is ambiguous. The DNA end lines up better with TRBJ2-7; the J call may be wrong. CDR1 and CDR2 from the germline V gene are SGHTA and FQGNSA. The CDR3 is 13 residues long. The CDR3 region is CASSLDPDYEQYF. The CDR3 nucleotides are TGTGCCAGCAGCTTAGACCCAGACTACGAGCAGTACTTC.

This clonotype was seen a handful of times. The genes are TRBV5-1 and TRBJ2-6; D might be TRBD1 (5 bases). This CDR3 is built from 15 residues. The germline V gene encodes CDR1 SGHRS and CDR2 YFSETQ. V was cut by 2 bases and J by 1 base, with 7 bases left in between. The CDR3 reads CASSFQGSGANVLTF. DNA of the CDR3: TGCGCCAGCAGCTTCCAGGGTTCTGGGGCCAACGTCCTGACTTTC.

The genes are TRBV29-1 and TRBJ2-3, with D possibly called TRBD1 or TRBD2 (5 bases each). V gave up 3 bases and J gave up 2 bases, with 18 bases separating them. Germline CDR1 reads SQVTM; CDR2 reads ANQGSEA. The CDR3 spans 16 residues. The CDR3, as DNA: TGCAGCGTTGAGGGACCCCGGGTCAGCCTCACAGATACGCAGTATTTT. It codes for CSVEGPRVSLTDTQYF.

The chain couples TRBV20-1 to TRBJ1-2; 8 positions match TRBD1. From germline, CDR1 is DFQATT and CDR2 SNEGSKA (reference sequence). J lost 7 bases, V lost 3 bases, and 4 bases had no gene match. CDR3 length: 12 residues. The CDR3, as DNA: TGCAGTGCTAGGCAGGGGGCGGGTGGCTACACCTTC. Protein sequence: CSARQGAGGYTF.

The V and J genes are TRBV28 and TRBJ1-5; D is ambiguous. This CDR3 region has 11 residues. Trimming cost V 6 bases and J 7 bases, with 7 bases left between them. Germline CDR1 MDHEN, CDR2 SYDVKM. The CDR3 DNA follows: TGTGCCAGCAGGACCCGGCAGCCCCAGCATTTT. Translated, it gives CASRTRQPQHF.

About this clonotype itself: No conserved phenylalanine or tryptophan ends this CDR3, so it is likely a read error. The genes are TRBV28 and TRBJ2-7, with 12 bases identical to TRBD1. CDR3 length: 16 residues. Germline CDR1 reads MDHEN; CDR2 reads SYDVKM. The V gene end was trimmed by 6 bases and the J gene end by 3 bases; junction bases not matched to a gene: 9. The DNA for the CDR3 is TGTGCCAGCAGGCCCCGGGACAGGGGGCCCTTCTACGAGCAGTACTCC. Translated: CASRPRDRGPFYEQYS.

The chain links TRBV20-1 to TRBJ1-5; 10 positions agree with TRBD1. The CDR3 extends over 17 amino acids. In germline, CDR1 is DFQATT, CDR2 SNEGSKA (reference sequence). With 2 bases clipped from V and 4 bases from J, the junction kept 11 bases outside the gene matches. The DNA of the CDR3 is TGCAGTGCTAGAACCCAAAAGGGACAGGGGCTTAATCAGCCCCAGCATTTT. It codes for CSARTQKGQGLNQPQHF.

This clonotype was seen a single time. The V call is TRBV20-1, the J call TRBJ1-3, with D hard to call. The CDR3 sequence is 14 residues long. The V end was cut by 5 bases, the J end by 5 bases, with 16 bases between. From germline, CDR1 is DFQATT and CDR2 SNEGSKA (reference sequence). CDR3 DNA sequence: TGCAGTGCTCCCGACGGGCAATTGAGAAACACCATATATTTT. Residues: CSAPDGQLRNTIYF.

The V gene is TRBV6-5, the J gene TRBJ2-7; a possible D gene is TRBD2 (6 bases). Germline V gene data show CDR1 as MNHEY and CDR2 as SVGAGI. The germline V and J ends were trimmed by 2 bases and 5 bases, with 13 bases remaining between them. The CDR3 loop spans 14 amino acids. This chain's CDR3 is CASSYEDGGNEQYF. In DNA form, the CDR3 reads TGTGCCAGCAGTTACGAGGACGGGGGTAACGAGCAGTACTTC.

Here the CDR3 DNA reads TGCAGCGACGCCGATAACTATGGCTACACCTTC. Its translation is CSDADNYGYTF. The rearrangement links TRBV29-1 to TRBJ1-2, with no clear D. CDR1 is SQVTM, CDR2 ANQGSEA, per germline. Trimming removed 7 bases at V and 1 base at J, with 7 bases between. There are 11 residues in the CDR3.

This clonotype was detected only a few times. J is TRBJ2-1 and V is TRBV9; a possible D gene is TRBD2 (6 bases). This CDR3 spans 16 amino acids. The V end lost 4 bases, the J end lost 10 bases, and 24 bases lay between the germline ends. The germline V gene encodes CDR1 SGDLS and CDR2 YYNGEE. The CDR3 DNA sequence: TGTGCCAGCAGCTCAACTTCGGGGGTAGCTATCTCCGAGCAGTTCTTC. Translating gives CASSSTSGVAISEQFF.

This clonotype came up once. The J gene is TRBJ2-7, the V gene TRBV18; 9 bases agree with TRBD1. Trimming took 3 bases from V and 0 from J; bases not matched to a gene: 3. Germline lookup yields CDR1 KGHSH and CDR2 LQKENI. The CDR3 extends over 15 amino acids. The CDR3 nucleotides are TGTGCCAGCTCACCTTCGACAGGGGGCTCCTACGAGCAGTACTTC. Its protein is CASSPSTGGSYEQYF.

This chain uses TRBV20-1 with TRBJ2-7; D unclear. The CDR3 has 11 amino acids. The ends were cut back, 2 bases at V and 2 bases at J, with 4 bases in the middle. CDR1 is DFQATT and CDR2 is SNEGSKA in the germline V gene (reference sequence). The chain's CDR3 is CSARLTYEQYF. CDR3 nucleotide sequence: TGCAGTGCTAGACTTACCTACGAGCAGTACTTC.

The chain couples TRBV7-8 to TRBJ2-7; D might be TRBD2 (6 bases). Trimming cost V 0 bases and J 6 bases, with 12 bases left between them. This CDR3 region has 14 residues. Germline values: CDR1 SGHVS, CDR2 FQNEAQ. The CDR3 spells CASSLAGRGSEQYF. The DNA for the CDR3 is TGTGCCAGCAGCTTAGCGGGACGGGGGAGCGAGCAGTACTTC.

This chain joins TRBV5-5 and TRBJ2-4, with 10 bases identical to TRBD1. The CDR3 runs to 16 residues. The germline CDR1 and CDR2 sequences are SGHKS and YYEKEE (reference sequence). J gave up 7 bases and V 4 bases, and 11 bases lay outside the gene matches. CDR3 nucleotides: TGTGCCAGCAGCCCTACGCTTGGACAGGGGGAGAACATTCAGTACTTC. It encodes CASSPTLGQGENIQYF.

In its sample, this clonotype was seen a few times. The chain recombines TRBV20-1 with TRBJ2-3; TRBD2 might be the D (5 bases). This CDR3 spans 14 amino acids. V was trimmed by 6 bases and J by 2 bases, leaving 15 bases between them. Germline V CDR1 and CDR2: DFQATT, SNEGSKA (reference sequence). CDR3 sequence: CSAKWAGVTDTQYF. The CDR3 DNA reads as TGCAGTGCCAAGTGGGCGGGTGTCACAGATACGCAGTATTTT.

This clonotype came up a few times. In nucleotides, the CDR3 is TGTGCCAGCAGCAGCCCTGGAGCGTCCTACGAGCAGTACTTC. Its protein product is CASSSPGASYEQYF. J is TRBJ2-7 and V is TRBV7-9; D is uncertain. CDR1 SEHNR and CDR2 FQNEAQ come from the germline V gene (reference sequence). This CDR3 region has 14 residues. Trimming stripped 5 bases from V and 1 base from J, with 12 bases between.

The chain recombines TRBV7-2 with TRBJ2-5, with a tentative D call TRBD1 (5 bases). This CDR3 region has 13 residues. The germline V and J ends were trimmed by 1 base and 11 bases, with 14 bases remaining between them. Germline CDR1 SGHTA, CDR2 FQGNSA. CDR3: CASSLGRAKGQYF. The CDR3 bases are TGTGCCAGCAGCTTAGGCCGGGCGAAGGGGCAGTACTTC.

This clonotype was observed once. The chain uses TRBV28 and TRBJ2-4; D gene unclear. V lost 4 bases and J 0 bases, leaving 10 bases between the germline ends. Germline V gene data show CDR1 as MDHEN and CDR2 as SYDVKM. The CDR3 has 15 amino acids. Here the CDR3 reads CASSSPDKAKNIQYF. The CDR3 DNA follows: TGTGCCAGCAGTTCCCCGGATAAAGCCAAAAACATTCAGTACTTC.

This clonotype was observed at least ten times. The chain recombines TRBV11-2 with TRBJ2-7; D is possibly TRBD2 (6 bases). V was trimmed by 5 bases and J by 0 bases, leaving 11 bases between them. CDR3 size: 14 residues. The germline CDR1 and CDR2 sequences are SGHAT and FQNNGV. The chain's CDR3 is CASSLATGSYEQYF. DNA for the CDR3: TGTGCCAGCAGCCTAGCGACTGGCTCCTACGAGCAGTACTTC.

This clonotype was observed a few times. The rearrangement joins TRBV11-2 to TRBJ2-7; TRBD2 agrees at 8 bases. V gave up 3 bases and J gave up 0 bases; unmatched junction bases: 16. This CDR3 has 19 amino acids. Germline loops: CDR1 SGHAT, CDR2 FQNNGV. The CDR3 DNA reads as TGTGCCAGCAGCTTGACGGGAGGGGCTAGCGGCAGGAGCTCCTACGAGCAGTACTTC. Protein: CASSLTGGASGRSSYEQYF.

This clonotype was seen only a few times. The V call is TRBV29-1, the J call TRBJ1-5; D may be TRBD1 (6 bases). The CDR3 is 12 amino acids. Germline V gene data show CDR1 as SQVTM and CDR2 as ANQGSEA. V gave up 5 bases and J gave up 11 bases, with 16 bases separating them. CDR3 loop: CSVWHRDGSQHF. In DNA, the CDR3 is TGCAGCGTTTGGCACAGGGATGGTTCCCAGCATTTT.

CDR3 nucleotides: TGCAGTGCCTTTGGACTAGCGGGAGAAGAGACCCAGTACTTC. Protein: CSAFGLAGEETQYF. The chain combines TRBV20-1 with TRBJ2-5; the match to TRBD2 covers 13 bases. Germline trimming cut 6 bases from V and 3 bases from J; bases unmatched to any gene: 4. Per germline, CDR1 DFQATT and CDR2 SNEGSKA (reference sequence). CDR3 length: 14 amino acids.

The chain combines TRBV5-1 with TRBJ2-3; 9 bases line up with TRBD2. CDR3 length: 15 amino acids. J gave up 1 base and V 4 bases, and 4 bases lay outside the gene matches. Germline assignment: CDR1 SGHRS and CDR2 YFSETQ. DNA for the CDR3: TGCGCCAGCAGCCTCTGGACTAGCGGCACAGATACGCAGTATTTT. Protein: CASSLWTSGTDTQYF. The whole variable domain, filled in from reference TRBV5-1 and TRBJ2-3, reads KAGVTQTPRYLIKTRGQQVTLSCSPISGHRSVSWYQQTPGQGLQFLFEYFSETQRNKGNFPGRFSGRQFSNSRSEMNVSTLELGDSALYLCASSLWTSGTDTQYFGPGTRLTVL.

V and J are TRBV12-3 or TRBV12-4 and TRBJ2-3; the match to TRBD2 covers 9 bases. Trimming took 6 bases from V and 1 from J; bases not matched to a gene: 14. The CDR3 is made up of 18 amino acids. CDR3 sequence (DNA): TGTGCCAGCAGATCCTCTAGTCTGGCGGGAGGGCGCACAGATACGCAGTATTTT. Translated: CASRSSSLAGGRTDTQYF.

V and J are TRBV20-1 and TRBJ2-5, with D tentatively TRBD2 (5 bases). The V gene's germline CDR1 is DFQATT and CDR2 SNEGSKA (reference sequence). Trimming cost V 8 bases and J 11 bases, with 24 bases left between them. CDR3 length equals 13 residues. As DNA, the CDR3 is TGCAGTACCGAGGAGGACGTCTACGATGAGCAGTACTTC. It yields the protein CSTEEDVYDEQYF.

This chain links TRBV7-9 with TRBJ1-4; D might be TRBD1 (5 bases). This CDR3 is 16 amino acids long. Germline CDR1 is SEHNR and CDR2 is FQNEAQ (reference sequence). V was clipped by 1 base and J by 8 bases, with 17 bases between them. The CDR3: CASSLEAPGTGEKLFF. CDR3 coding DNA: TGTGCCAGCAGCTTAGAAGCCCCAGGGACTGGAGAAAAACTGTTTTTT. Together with reference TRBV7-9 and TRBJ1-4, the CDR3 gives the full variable domain: DTGVSQNPRHKITKRGQNVTFRCDPISEHNRLYWYRQTLGQGPEFLTYFQNEAQLEKSRLLSDRFSAERPKGSFSTLEIQRTEQGDSAMYLCASSLEAPGTGEKLFFGSGTQLSVL.